Listed below are T cell receptor beta chains from one sample, sequenced in a study of cytomegalovirus exposure and HLA in healthy donors. The assay was immunoSEQ multiplex PCR, and TCRdb's table has in-frame clones only and misses some. The sample records some 100,000 clones, 65% to 90% being singletons. Sequenced: PBMCs. These receptors were collected from a woman in her late teens or twenties in good health and CMV-seronegative. Both conserved end residues are part of each CDR3. D genes are given only for firm matches. Clone size is not always given. Where it is, it says once, few, many or a class for expanded clones.

abundance: NA; d_gene: NA; j_gene: TRBJ2-7; v_gene: TRBV5-4; CDR3aa: CASSHGVAYEQYF; CDR3nt: TGTGCCAGCAGCCACGGGGTGGCCTACGAGCAGTACTTC
abundance: NA; d_gene: TRBD1; j_gene: TRBJ2-7; v_gene: TRBV2; CDR3aa: CASKQGARSYEQYF; CDR3nt: TGTGCCAGTAAACAGGGGGCGCGTTCCTACGAGCAGTACTTC
abundance: NA; d_gene: NA; j_gene: TRBJ1-6; v_gene: TRBV6-1; CDR3aa: CASSETTDNSPLHF; CDR3nt: TGTGCCAGCAGTGAAACGACAGATAATTCACCCCTCCACTTT
abundance: NA; d_gene: NA; j_gene: TRBJ1-2; v_gene: TRBV19; CDR3aa: CASSIRKDPGGDGYTF; CDR3nt: TGTGCCAGTAGTATACGGAAGGACCCGGGCGGGGATGGCTACACCTTC
abundance: NA; d_gene: NA; j_gene: TRBJ2-1; v_gene: TRBV27; CDR3aa: CASSFGPHNEQFF; CDR3nt: TGTGCCAGCAGTTTTGGGCCCCACAATGAGCAGTTCTTC
abundance: NA; d_gene: NA; j_gene: TRBJ2-3; v_gene: TRBV7-3; CDR3aa: CASSLAPPQGPFGGTDTQYF; CDR3nt: TGTGCCAGCAGCTTAGCCCCCCCACAGGGCCCTTTCGGGGGCACAGATACGCAGTATTTT
abundance: once; d_gene: TRBD2; j_gene: TRBJ2-1; v_gene: TRBV19; CDR3aa: CASQMGPGLAGDEQFF; CDR3nt: TGTGCCAGTCAGATGGGACCGGGACTAGCGGGAGATGAGCAGTTCTTC
abundance: NA; d_gene: TRBD2; j_gene: TRBJ2-7; v_gene: TRBV5-5; CDR3aa: CASSRPTSGGAPVREQYF; CDR3nt: TGTGCCAGCTCCCGCCCGACTAGCGGGGGGGCCCCAGTCCGGGAGCAGTACTTC
abundance: NA; d_gene: TRBD2; j_gene: TRBJ2-1; v_gene: TRBV7-2; CDR3aa: CASSSITSGGHNEQFF; CDR3nt: TGTGCCAGCAGCTCAATTACTAGCGGGGGGCACAATGAGCAGTTCTTC
abundance: NA; d_gene: NA; j_gene: TRBJ2-1; v_gene: TRBV25-1; CDR3aa: CASSPGLVQFF; CDR3nt: TGTGCCAGCAGCCCAGGACTGGTCCAGTTCTTC
abundance: NA; d_gene: NA; j_gene: TRBJ2-7; v_gene: TRBV28; CDR3aa: CASSPYYEQYF; CDR3nt: TGTGCCAGCAGTCCTTACTACGAGCAGTACTTC
abundance: NA; d_gene: NA; j_gene: TRBJ1-5; v_gene: TRBV23-1; CDR3aa: CASSQWTVNSNQPQHF; CDR3nt: TGCGCCAGCAGTCAATGGACAGTTAATAGCAATCAGCCCCAGCATTTT
abundance: NA; d_gene: NA; j_gene: TRBJ2-7; v_gene: TRBV27; CDR3aa: CASSVAGWVYEQYF; CDR3nt: TGTGCCAGCAGTGTTGCGGGATGGGTCTACGAGCAGTACTTC
abundance: NA; d_gene: NA; j_gene: TRBJ2-7; v_gene: TRBV28; CDR3aa: CASSLMRRLASSYEQYF; CDR3nt: TGTGCCAGCAGTTTAATGCGGCGACTTGCTAGCTCCTACGAGCAGTACTTC
abundance: few; d_gene: TRBD1; j_gene: TRBJ2-2; v_gene: TRBV7-2; CDR3aa: CASSPRHFRTGSNTGELFF; CDR3nt: TGTGCCAGCAGCCCACGCCACTTCCGGACAGGGTCGAACACCGGGGAGCTGTTTTTT
abundance: NA; d_gene: NA; j_gene: TRBJ1-5; v_gene: TRBV18; CDR3aa: CASSPRGGGSSNQPQHF; CDR3nt: TGTGCCAGCTCACCACGAGGTGGGGGCTCTAGCAATCAGCCCCAGCATTTT
abundance: NA; d_gene: TRBD2; j_gene: TRBJ2-7; v_gene: TRBV7-2; CDR3aa: CASSYVAGEAYEQYF; CDR3nt: TGTGCCAGCAGCTACGTAGCGGGGGAAGCCTACGAGCAGTACTTC
abundance: NA; d_gene: NA; j_gene: TRBJ1-1; v_gene: TRBV6-4; CDR3aa: CASSDKPGLSTEAFF; CDR3nt: TGTGCCAGCAGTGACAAGCCGGGTTTGAGCACTGAAGCTTTCTTT
abundance: NA; d_gene: NA; j_gene: TRBJ1-3; v_gene: TRBV19; CDR3aa: CASSIGSSGNTIYF; CDR3nt: TGTGCCAGTAGTATCGGGAGCTCTGGAAACACCATATATTTT
abundance: few; d_gene: NA; j_gene: TRBJ1-1; v_gene: TRBV6-5; CDR3aa: CASSYGLTGEAFF; CDR3nt: TGTGCCAGCAGTTACGGTTTAACAGGTGAAGCTTTCTTT
abundance: NA; d_gene: TRBD2; j_gene: TRBJ2-5; v_gene: TRBV7-8; CDR3aa: CASSSTSGRDGIAQYF; CDR3nt: TGTGCCAGCAGCAGCACTAGCGGGAGGGATGGGATTGCCCAGTACTTC
abundance: NA; d_gene: TRBD1; j_gene: TRBJ1-5; v_gene: TRBV7-2; CDR3aa: CASSEQGDRPQHF; CDR3nt: TGTGCCAGCAGCGAACAGGGGGATCGGCCCCAGCATTTT
abundance: NA; d_gene: NA; j_gene: TRBJ2-1; v_gene: TRBV19; CDR3aa: CASSIQGKGNNEQFF; CDR3nt: TGTGCCAGTAGTATTCAGGGAAAAGGTAACAATGAGCAGTTCTTC
abundance: NA; d_gene: NA; j_gene: TRBJ2-7; v_gene: TRBV4-3; CDR3aa: CASSQDRSDSPYEQYF; CDR3nt: TGCGCCAGCAGCCAAGATCGATCGGACAGTCCCTACGAGCAGTACTTC
abundance: NA; d_gene: TRBD1; j_gene: TRBJ2-7; v_gene: TRBV25-1; CDR3aa: CASSQTGGAYEQYF; CDR3nt: TGTGCCAGCAGCCAGACAGGGGGGGCCTACGAGCAGTACTTC
abundance: NA; d_gene: NA; j_gene: TRBJ2-3; v_gene: TRBV5-1; CDR3aa: CASSLPQGVGTDTQYF; CDR3nt: TGCGCCAGCAGCTTACCACAGGGAGTTGGCACAGATACGCAGTATTTT
abundance: NA; d_gene: NA; j_gene: TRBJ2-1; v_gene: TRBV7-9; CDR3aa: CASSLTIALNEQFF; CDR3nt: TGTGCCAGCAGCTTAACGATAGCTCTCAATGAGCAGTTCTTC
abundance: NA; d_gene: TRBD1; j_gene: TRBJ2-4; v_gene: TRBV28; CDR3aa: CASSPPGQDLRNIQYF; CDR3nt: TGTGCCAGCAGTCCCCCCGGACAGGACTTGAGGAACATTCAGTACTTC
abundance: NA; d_gene: TRBD1; j_gene: TRBJ1-5; v_gene: TRBV15; CDR3aa: CATSAGGYQPQHF; CDR3nt: TGTGCCACCTCTGCAGGGGGCTATCAGCCCCAGCATTTT
abundance: NA; d_gene: TRBD1; j_gene: TRBJ1-2; v_gene: TRBV28; CDR3aa: CASSLPYGQGGGYTF; CDR3nt: TGTGCCAGCAGTTTACCATATGGACAGGGCGGTGGCTACACCTTC
abundance: NA; d_gene: TRBD2; j_gene: TRBJ2-2; v_gene: TRBV19; CDR3aa: CASSIRASGDTGELFF; CDR3nt: TGTGCCAGTAGTATCAGGGCTAGCGGAGACACCGGGGAGCTGTTTTTT
abundance: once; d_gene: NA; j_gene: TRBJ2-2; v_gene: TRBV9; CDR3aa: CASSVGHRDTGELFF; CDR3nt: TGTGCCAGCAGCGTAGGGCACAGGGACACCGGGGAGCTGTTTTTT
abundance: NA; d_gene: NA; j_gene: TRBJ2-7; v_gene: TRBV21-1; CDR3aa: CASSKVRQGKNEQYF; CDR3nt: TGTGCCAGCAGCAAAGTCCGGCAGGGGAAAAACGAGCAGTACTTC
abundance: NA; d_gene: NA; j_gene: TRBJ2-5; v_gene: TRBV28; CDR3aa: CASSSPTRQETQYF; CDR3nt: TGTGCCAGCAGTTCTCCGACACGGCAAGAGACCCAGTACTTC
abundance: once; d_gene: TRBD1; j_gene: TRBJ2-3; v_gene: TRBV11-2; CDR3aa: CASSSGTGEADTQYF; CDR3nt: TGTGCCAGCAGCTCCGGGACAGGGGAGGCAGATACGCAGTATTTT
abundance: NA; d_gene: NA; j_gene: TRBJ1-6; v_gene: TRBV14; CDR3aa: CASSQVVGGRSPLHF; CDR3nt: TGTGCCAGCAGCCAAGTTGTTGGTGGTAGATCACCCCTCCACTTT
abundance: NA; d_gene: NA; j_gene: TRBJ2-5; v_gene: TRBV7-3; CDR3aa: CASSFGGEETQYF; CDR3nt: TGTGCCAGCAGCTTTGGAGGGGAAGAGACCCAGTACTTC
abundance: NA; d_gene: TRBD1; j_gene: TRBJ1-2; v_gene: TRBV4-1; CDR3aa: CASSLTGTGNYGYTF; CDR3nt: TGCGCCAGCAGCCTTACCGGGACAGGGAACTATGGCTACACCTTC
abundance: few; d_gene: NA; j_gene: TRBJ1-1; v_gene: TRBV30; CDR3aa: CAWSRETEAFF; CDR3nt: TGTGCCTGGAGTAGGGAGACTGAAGCTTTCTTT
abundance: NA; d_gene: NA; j_gene: TRBJ2-1; v_gene: TRBV7-9; CDR3aa: CSSSLTSESSYNEQFF; CDR3nt: TGTTCCAGCAGCTTGACATCGGAAAGCTCCTACAATGAGCAGTTCTTC
abundance: NA; d_gene: TRBD2; j_gene: TRBJ2-1; v_gene: TRBV4-3; CDR3aa: CASSQDAGLAGGPGNEQFF; CDR3nt: TGCGCCAGCAGCCAAGATGCGGGACTAGCGGGAGGGCCGGGCAATGAGCAGTTCTTC
abundance: NA; d_gene: NA; j_gene: TRBJ1-1; v_gene: TRBV7-9; CDR3aa: CSSSQTTGNTEAFF; CDR3nt: TGTTCCAGCAGCCAAACGACAGGGAACACTGAAGCTTTCTTT
abundance: NA; d_gene: NA; j_gene: TRBJ1-2; v_gene: TRBV2; CDR3aa: CASSDHGGYTF; CDR3nt: TGTGCCAGCAGTGATCACGGGGGCTACACCTTC
abundance: once; d_gene: TRBD1; j_gene: TRBJ1-4; v_gene: TRBV19; CDR3aa: CASSDRTNEKLFF; CDR3nt: TGTGCCAGTTCGGACAGGACTAATGAAAAACTGTTTTTT
abundance: NA; d_gene: TRBD1; j_gene: TRBJ2-7; v_gene: TRBV7-2; CDR3aa: CASSLVGQGLYEQYF; CDR3nt: TGTGCCAGCAGCTTAGTGGGACAGGGCTTATACGAGCAGTACTTC
abundance: NA; d_gene: NA; j_gene: TRBJ2-1; v_gene: TRBV27; CDR3aa: CASSFAGPGDNEQFF; CDR3nt: TGTGCCAGCAGTTTCGCGGGACCCGGGGACAATGAGCAGTTCTTC
abundance: NA; d_gene: NA; j_gene: TRBJ2-7; v_gene: TRBV5-1; CDR3aa: CASSFTTGPYEQYF; CDR3nt: TGCGCCAGCAGCTTCACGACAGGACCCTACGAGCAGTACTTC
abundance: NA; d_gene: NA; j_gene: TRBJ1-5; v_gene: TRBV11-2; CDR3aa: CASSLDRGHYQPQHF; CDR3nt: TGTGCCAGCAGCTTAGATCGGGGTCACTATCAGCCCCAGCATTTT
abundance: NA; d_gene: TRBD2; j_gene: TRBJ2-3; v_gene: TRBV7-2; CDR3aa: CASSKLAGGGRTDTQYF; CDR3nt: TGTGCCAGCAGCAAACTAGCGGGCGGGGGCCGCACAGATACGCAGTATTTT